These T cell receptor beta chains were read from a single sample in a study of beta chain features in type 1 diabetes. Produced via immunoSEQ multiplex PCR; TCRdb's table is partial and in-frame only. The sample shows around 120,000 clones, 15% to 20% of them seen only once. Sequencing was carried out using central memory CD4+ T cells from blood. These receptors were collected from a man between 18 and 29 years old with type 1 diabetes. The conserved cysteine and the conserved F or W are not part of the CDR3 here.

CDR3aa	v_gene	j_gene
ASSLPLLDTQY	TRBV7-2	TRBJ2-3
ASSQESLQFPGANVLT	TRBV4-3	TRBJ2-6
ASSLNLAMYNEQF	TRBV7-3	TRBJ2-1
SVEVGTAGGNTIY	TRBV29-1	TRBJ1-3
ASWDRALTSNQPQH	TRBV19	TRBJ1-5
ASPTQETQY	TRBV2	TRBJ2-5
ASSFGGLGGTNEKLF	TRBV7-2	TRBJ1-4
ASSQYQETQY	TRBV18	TRBJ2-5
SVSRGGSDSLH	TRBV29-1	TRBJ1-6
ASSRRLANQETQY	TRBV7-3	TRBJ2-5
AWSVYNEQF	TRBV30	TRBJ2-1
ASSYEGITEAF	TRBV6-6	TRBJ1-1
ASSISDTNTGELF	TRBV19	TRBJ2-2
ASSETGWGNEQF	TRBV6-1	TRBJ2-1
ASTLGASSYNEQF	TRBV7-9	TRBJ2-1
ASSVPGARST	TRBV9	TRBJ2-3
AWASGRSYEQY	TRBV30	TRBJ2-7
ASSLDYANTGELF	TRBV11-3	TRBJ2-2
ASSQGTAAGLETQY	TRBV4-1	TRBJ2-5
AIQPFTDTQY	TRBV7-9	TRBJ2-3
ASSLVPLAGGPVHEQY	TRBV5-1	TRBJ2-7
SVRETGANSPLH	TRBV29-1	TRBJ1-6
ASSSAPTGYGYT	TRBV28	TRBJ1-2
ASAPGTDNTEAF	TRBV28	TRBJ1-1
SVGPQGGRTDTQY	TRBV29-1	TRBJ2-3
SVEARGENTEAF	TRBV29-1	TRBJ1-1
ASSNRGHDNQPQH	TRBV7-2	TRBJ1-5
ASSPALTGETQY	TRBV7-2	TRBJ2-5
ASSERGLYNEQF	TRBV6-5	TRBJ2-1
ASSFWDTYEQY	TRBV7-2	TRBJ2-7
ASSSRTGDETQY	TRBV5-4	TRBJ2-5
ASSSTFSSRPYEQY	TRBV27	TRBJ2-7
AWTRGVGGYEQY	TRBV30	TRBJ2-7
ASSIGQVQETQY	TRBV19	TRBJ2-5
ASSHPDRLNQPQH	TRBV4-1	TRBJ1-5
ASSYYRYEQY	TRBV2	TRBJ2-7
ASRAESLRTGELF	TRBV2	TRBJ2-2
ASSGIGVNSGANVLT	TRBV5-6	TRBJ2-6
ASSLSRDRGNEQF	TRBV27	TRBJ2-1
ASTSLAGGRGETQY	TRBV27	TRBJ2-5
ASRASGSYEQY	TRBV2	TRBJ2-7
AWSRHTGNTIY	TRBV30	TRBJ1-3
ASSPRWGGGHNEQF	TRBV5-1	TRBJ2-1